This TCR beta chain is drawn from a study of blood T cell repertoires in COVID-19. About the research overall: PBMCs, B-cell-depleted T cells, or T cells provided the cDNA or gDNA that made up the material.

J was trimmed by 3 bases and V by 6 bases; bases with no gene match: 7. CDR1 and CDR2 (germline): SGHNT, YYREEE (reference sequence). This CDR3 has 14 amino acids. Concerning this clone itself: Other DNA sequences in this sample translate to the same CDR3.

Everyone who took part was roughly 18 to 89 years old, and they came from 24 US areas. Cohort assignment relied on participant-reported clinical history. Authors' analysis steps: Reference gene primer amplification yielded estimated nucleated cell counts. Profiling relied on immunoSEQ multiplex PCR, and the TCRdb table lists in-frame clones only, not all of them. Clonal size and the V and J genes are those of that table, whereas D and trimming came from the DNA. The sample lists 150,000 to 200,000 clones; roughly 77% were seen once. This clonotype originated in a woman in her 50s with acute COVID-19. The chain combines TRBV5-4 with TRBJ1-1; 8 bases map to TRBD1. The sequenced material came from PBMCs or T cells enriched from blood (not recorded which). The CDR3 sequence: CASNLDRGDTEAFF. The CDR3 region has the DNA TGTGCCAGCAACCTTGACAGGGGCGACACTGAAGCTTTCTTT.